This is a list of T cell receptor beta chains from one sample in a study of prognosis after radiotherapy for stage I lung cancer. TCRdb reprocessed the multiplex PCR reads via MiXCR and lists one record per CDR3 protein. The sample lists around 25,000 distinct CDR3 sequences; under 40% were seen once. Sample: PBMCs, taken before or after stereotactic body radiation therapy (not recorded which). The receptors come from a donor over 45 with non-small cell lung cancer. The CDR3 runs from the conserved cysteine through the conserved F or W. A D gene is named only where the DNA matches it firmly. Size tells how often a clone was seen (once, few, many) or the class of an expanded clone, and some rows leave it out.

>NA|TRBJ2-6|TRBV12-3/TRBV12-4|20|NA
CASSLAGLGHPLSGANVLTF
TGTGCCAGCAGTTTAGCAGGGTTGGGCCATCCACTCTCTGGGGCCAACGTCCTGACTTTC
>many|TRBJ1-1|TRBV24-1|13|NA
CATSEPGRSEAFF
TGTGCCACCAGTGAGCCAGGGAGGTCTGAAGCTTTCTTT
>NA|TRBJ1-2|TRBV6-5|15|NA
CAISKITQGSYGYTF
TGTGCCATTTCTAAGATAACACAGGGATCGTATGGCTACACCTTC
>many|TRBJ2-3|TRBV5-1|13|NA
CASSLASPDTQYF
TGCGCCAGCAGCTTGGCGTCACCAGATACGCAGTATTTT
>many|TRBJ2-7|TRBV7-9|14|NA
CASMMGQGSHEQYF
TGTGCCAGCATGATGGGGCAGGGCAGTCACGAGCAGTACTTC
>many|TRBJ1-4|TRBV10-3|13|NA
CAISPRMNEKLFF
TGTGCCATCAGCCCAAGGATGAATGAAAAACTGTTTTTT
>NA|TRBJ2-2|TRBV6-5|16|NA
CASSYAWGWDTGELFF
TGTGCCAGCAGTTACGCGTGGGGCTGGGACACCGGGGAGCTGTTTTTT
>many|TRBJ2-3|TRBV12-3/TRBV12-4|14|TRBD2
CASSFTASGGTQYF
TGTGCCAGCAGTTTCACCGCTTCGGGGGGTACGCAGTATTTT
>many|TRBJ1-4|TRBV2|13|NA
CASSPGTNEKLFF
TGTGCCAGTTCCCCCGGGACGAATGAAAAACTGTTTTTT
>NA|TRBJ2-1|TRBV7-3|13|NA
CASSLTGLNEQFF
TGTGCCAGCAGCTTAACAGGGTTAAATGAGCAGTTCTTC
>many|TRBJ1-6|TRBV27|14|NA
CASRIGTGSSPLHF
TGTGCCAGCAGAATCGGGACGGGCAGCTCACCCCTCCACTTT
>many|TRBJ1-1|TRBV7-8|13|NA
CASSLRVGSEAFF
TGTGCCAGCAGCCTCCGCGTAGGGAGTGAAGCTTTCTTT
>many|TRBJ2-5|TRBV12-3/TRBV12-4|16|NA
CASSSRLRWNQETQYF
TGTGCCAGCAGTTCCCGACTAAGATGGAACCAAGAGACCCAGTACTTC
>NA|TRBJ1-3|TRBV29-1|12|NA
CSVDTSGNTIYF
TGCAGCGTTGACACCTCTGGAAACACCATATATTTT
>NA|TRBJ1-4|TRBV7-2|15|TRBD1
CASSLVGQGFEKLFF
TGTGCCAGCAGCTTAGTCGGACAGGGGTTTGAAAAACTGTTTTTT
>NA|TRBJ2-7|TRBV20-1|12|NA
CSARWDGFEQYF
TGCAGTGCTAGATGGGACGGATTTGAGCAGTACTTC
>NA|TRBJ1-3|TRBV6-1|18|TRBD1
CASSPGTGGKSSGNTIYF
TGTGCCAGCAGTCCTGGGACAGGGGGCAAAAGCTCTGGAAACACCATATATTTT
>NA|TRBJ2-7|TRBV12-3/TRBV12-4|19|TRBD2
CASSLVWRTSGSGSYEQYF
TGTGCCAGCAGTTTAGTGTGGAGGACTAGCGGGAGTGGGTCCTACGAGCAGTATTTC
>many|TRBJ2-5|TRBV7-2|11|TRBD1
CASSLGQGKYF
TGTGCCAGCAGCTTGGGACAGGGGAAGTACTTC
>NA|TRBJ2-3|TRBV7-2|16|TRBD2
CASSPLAGAGTDTQYF
TGTGCCAGCAGCCCCCTAGCGGGGGCCGGCACAGATACGCAGTATTTT
>NA|TRBJ2-7|TRBV27|15|NA
CASSLYQGSVYEQYF
TGTGCCAGCAGTCTGTATCAGGGGTCGGTTTACGAGCAGTACTTC
>once|TRBJ2-1|TRBV19|16|NA
CASSSIRESGRDDLFF
TGTGCCAGTAGCTCGATACGGGAGTCTGGTAGAGATGATCTGTTCTTC
>many|TRBJ2-3|TRBV12-3/TRBV12-4|15|NA
CASSKDTPRGDTQYF
TGTGCCAGCAGTAAAGACACCCCAAGGGGGGATACGCAGTATTTT
>many|TRBJ2-7|TRBV29-1|11|NA
CSVEGVYEQYF
TGCAGCGTTGAGGGGGTATACGAGCAGTACTTC
>many|TRBJ2-2|TRBV20-1|15|TRBD1
CSAREPTGGTGELFF
TGCAGTGCTAGAGAGCCCACAGGGGGAACCGGGGAGCTGTTTTTT
>many|TRBJ1-4|TRBV6-1|14|NA
CASMKKGSNEKLFF
TGTGCCAGCATGAAAAAGGGGTCTAATGAAAAACTGTTTTTT
>many|TRBJ2-2|TRBV5-1|15|NA
CASSPQVGHTGELFF
TGCGCCAGCAGCCCCCAAGTGGGGCACACCGGGGAGCTGTTTTTT
>many|TRBJ2-7|TRBV6-1|15|TRBD1
CASSEGQGGSYEQYF
TGTGCCAGCAGTGAGGGACAGGGGGGCTCCTACGAGCAGTACTTC
>NA|TRBJ2-6|TRBV7-2|16|NA
CASILTVGAGANVLTF
TGTGCCAGCATCCTTACAGTGGGCGCAGGGGCCAACGTCCTGACTTTC
>many|TRBJ2-7|TRBV5-4|18|TRBD2
CASSSYTSGRDATYEQYF
TGTGCCAGCAGCTCGTACACTAGCGGGAGGGACGCGACCTACGAGCAGTACTTC
>many|TRBJ1-1|TRBV27|14|TRBD1
CASRPGQGETEAFF
TGTGCCAGCAGACCGGGACAGGGAGAAACTGAAGCTTTCTTT
>NA|TRBJ2-7|TRBV5-4|14|NA
CASSSFRVQREQYF
TGTGCCAGCAGCTCCTTCAGGGTCCAGAGGGAGCAGTACTTC
>NA|TRBJ2-1|TRBV7-3|19|TRBD2
CASSLGLAGGAFSYNEQFF
TGTGCCAGCAGCCTCGGACTAGCGGGAGGTGCGTTCTCCTACAATGAGCAGTTCTTC
>NA|TRBJ1-6|TRBV28|16|TRBD1
CASRARQGAINSPLHF
TGTGCCAGCAGGGCTCGACAGGGAGCCATTAATTCACCCCTCCACTTT
>many|TRBJ1-4|TRBV6-1|16|NA
CASSRGPTLTNEKLFF
TGTGCCAGCTCCCGGGGGCCGACGTTGACTAATGAAAAACTGTTTTTT
>NA|TRBJ1-3|TRBV6-1|14|NA
CASNPDNSGNTIYF
TGTGCCAGCAACCCGGACAACTCTGGAAACACCATATATTTT
>NA|TRBJ2-2|TRBV12-3/TRBV12-4|15|TRBD2
CESSLSGGPTGELFF
TGTGAAAGCAGTCTAAGCGGGGGGCCCACCGGGGAGCTGTTTTTT
>few|TRBJ2-7|TRBV19|15|NA
CASSIVASETYEQYF
TGTGCCAGTAGTATAGTGGCTAGCGAGACCTACGAGCAGTACTTC
>NA|TRBJ2-7|TRBV28|15|NA
CASTPPGTPFDEQYF
TGTGCCAGCACTCCTCCAGGTACCCCGTTTGACGAGCAGTACTTC
>many|TRBJ1-1|TRBV6-1|15|TRBD1
CASSRWTGGRTEAFF
TGTGCCAGCAGTCGATGGACAGGAGGAAGGACTGAAGCTTTCTTT
>many|TRBJ2-2|TRBV5-6|12|NA
CASSSLIGELFF
TGTGCCAGCAGCTCTTTGATCGGGGAGCTGTTTTTT
>many|TRBJ1-1|TRBV12-5|12|NA
CASGSGYPEAFF
TGTGCTAGTGGTTCAGGGTACCCTGAAGCTTTCTTT
>many|TRBJ2-3|TRBV9|16|NA
CASSVGHLLNTDTQYF
TGTGCCAGCAGCGTGGGACATCTCCTGAACACAGATACGCAGTATTTT
>many|TRBJ1-2|TRBV5-1|14|NA
CASSLAEGVYGYTF
TGCGCCAGCAGCTTGGCCGAGGGCGTCTATGGCTACACCTTC
>NA|TRBJ1-3|TRBV7-8|14|TRBD1
CAISRTGSGNTIYF
TGTGCCATCAGCCGGACAGGGTCTGGAAACACCATATATTTC